The sequence of this T cell receptor (beta chain) was determined in a study of blood T cell repertoires in COVID-19. From germline, CDR1 is GTSNPN and CDR2 SVGIG (reference sequence). After removal of 2 bases from V and 12 bases from J, the junction contained 19 bases not matched to a gene. This CDR3 spans 17 amino acids. TCRdb's table, derived via immunoSEQ multiplex PCR, lists solely in-frame clones and lacks some. The table has over 150,000 clones, 70% to 90% seen once. The receptor comes from a man aged 50-60 years with COVID-19, enrolled during active disease. The chain couples TRBV30 to TRBJ1-6; TRBD1 matches at 7 bases. The sequencing sample was made of peripheral blood. The CDR3 reads CAWSRIQGLKRGEPLHF. CDR3 coding DNA: TGTGCCTGGAGTCGAATACAGGGGCTTAAGAGAGGAGAACCCCTCCACTTT.